Reported below is one T cell receptor (beta chain). Its antigen remains unknown. This entry comes from a study of cytomegalovirus exposure and HLA in healthy donors. The study's findings and limits: The sole available immune exposure information was CMV serostatus. A later analysis showed TCR association rates differing by HLA locus, peaking at DRB1 and lowest at HLA-C.

The study ran its PCR with 60 Vbeta and 13 Jbeta primers. The assay was immunoSEQ multiplex PCR, and TCRdb's table has in-frame clones only and misses some. Counted here are 110,000 to 150,000 clones, more than 70% occurring once; the ten biggest clones make up under 1.5%. The receptor's source is a male donor in good health and CMV-seropositive. The specimen was PBMCs.

The CDR3 region is CASSVQGALGDTQYF. As DNA, the CDR3 is TGTGCCAGCAGCGTGCAGGGGGCCCTCGGGGATACGCAGTATTTT. V is TRBV11-3 and J is TRBJ2-3; the match to TRBD1 covers 8 bases. The V and J ends lost 5 bases and 6 bases, in that order; junction bases with no gene match: 10. This CDR3 has 15 amino acids. Looked up from germline, CDR1 is SGHNT and CDR2 is YENEEA. The full variable domain, with the rest looked up from reference TRBV11-3 and TRBJ2-3, is EAGVVQSPRYKIIEKKQPVAFWCNPISGHNTLYWYLQNLGQGPELLIRYENEEAVDDSQLPKDRFSAERLKGVDSTLKIQPAELGDSAVYLCASSVQGALGDTQYFGPGTRLTVL.